The source of this T cell receptor beta chain is a study of cytomegalovirus exposure and HLA in healthy donors. With 60 Vbeta and 13 Jbeta primers, the PCR was carried out. Sequencing was performed with immunoSEQ multiplex PCR; in TCRdb, only in-frame clones are kept and a portion is missing. This sample has around 94,000 clones, with roughly 78% found just once. The CDR3 contains 15 residues. Trimming removed 2 bases from V and 8 bases from J; junction bases left unmatched: 9. Germline loops: CDR1 KGHSH, CDR2 LQKENI. Study observations and caveats: Through in vitro validation, three CMV-associated chains were shown to be specific for CMV antigens.

Concerning this clone itself: As yet, its antigen is unknown.

The chain links TRBV18 to TRBJ1-2; 9 nucleotides agree with TRBD1. This sequence was found in a male donor in good health and CMV-seropositive. Sequencing was done on a sample of PBMCs. Written as DNA, the CDR3 is TGTGCCAGCTCACCAGCACAGGGGGCAACGGGAGGCTACACCTTC. As protein: CASSPAQGATGGYTF.